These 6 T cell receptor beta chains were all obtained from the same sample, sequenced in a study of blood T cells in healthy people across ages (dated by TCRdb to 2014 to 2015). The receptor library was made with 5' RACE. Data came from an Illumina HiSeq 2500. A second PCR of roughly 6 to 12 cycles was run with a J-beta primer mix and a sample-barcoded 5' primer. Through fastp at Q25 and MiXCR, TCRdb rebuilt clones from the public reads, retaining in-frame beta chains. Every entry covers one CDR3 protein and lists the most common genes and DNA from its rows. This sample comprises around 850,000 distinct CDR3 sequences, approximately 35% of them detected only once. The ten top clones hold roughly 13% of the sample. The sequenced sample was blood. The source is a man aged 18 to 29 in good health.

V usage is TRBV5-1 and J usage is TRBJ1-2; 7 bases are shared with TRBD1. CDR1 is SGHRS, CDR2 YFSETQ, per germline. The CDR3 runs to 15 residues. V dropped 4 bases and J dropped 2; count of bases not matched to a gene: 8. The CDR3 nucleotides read TGCGCCAGCAGCAGTACGGGACAGACCAACTATGGCTACACCTTC. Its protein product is CASSSTGQTNYGYTF.

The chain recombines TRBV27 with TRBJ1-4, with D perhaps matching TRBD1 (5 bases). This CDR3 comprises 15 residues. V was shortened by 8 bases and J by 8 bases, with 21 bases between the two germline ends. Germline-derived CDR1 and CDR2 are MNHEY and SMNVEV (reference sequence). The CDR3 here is CASQRRQSSNEKLFF. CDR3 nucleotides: TGTGCCAGCCAGAGAAGACAGTCATCCAACGAAAAACTGTTTTTT.

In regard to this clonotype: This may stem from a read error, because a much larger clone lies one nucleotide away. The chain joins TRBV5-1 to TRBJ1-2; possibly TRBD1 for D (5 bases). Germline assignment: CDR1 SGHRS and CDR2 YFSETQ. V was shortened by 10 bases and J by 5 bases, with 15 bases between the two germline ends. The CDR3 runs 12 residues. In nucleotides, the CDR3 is TGCGCCGGCACCCTGGAGGGGTATGGCTACACCTTC. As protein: CAGTLEGYGYTF. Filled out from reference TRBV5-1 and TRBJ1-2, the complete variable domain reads KAGVTQTPRYLIKTRGQQVTLSCSPISGHRSVSWYQQTPGQGLQFLFEYFSETQRNKGNFPGRFSGRQFSNSRSEMNVSTLELGDSALYLCAGTLEGYGYTFGSGTRLTVV.

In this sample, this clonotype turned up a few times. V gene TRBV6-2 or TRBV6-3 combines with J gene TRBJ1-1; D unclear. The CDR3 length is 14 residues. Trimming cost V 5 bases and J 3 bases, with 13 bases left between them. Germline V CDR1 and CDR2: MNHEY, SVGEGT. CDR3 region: CASSQEARHTEAFF. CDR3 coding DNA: TGTGCCAGCAGTCAGGAGGCCAGACACACTGAAGCTTTCTTT.

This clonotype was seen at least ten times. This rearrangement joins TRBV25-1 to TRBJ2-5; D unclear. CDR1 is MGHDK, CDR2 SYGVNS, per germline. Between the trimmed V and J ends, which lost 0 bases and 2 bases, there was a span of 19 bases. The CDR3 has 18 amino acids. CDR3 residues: CASSEYPRVAALQETQYF. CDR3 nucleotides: TGTGCCAGCAGTGAATATCCTCGGGTGGCAGCCCTACAAGAGACCCAGTACTTC.

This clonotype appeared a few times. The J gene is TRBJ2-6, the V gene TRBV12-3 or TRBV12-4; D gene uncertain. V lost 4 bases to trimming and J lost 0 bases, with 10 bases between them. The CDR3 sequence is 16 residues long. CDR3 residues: CASSYPSPSGANVLTF. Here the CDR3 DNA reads TGTGCCAGCAGTTACCCCAGCCCCTCTGGGGCCAACGTCCTGACTTTC.